This paragraph covers one T cell receptor beta chain sequence. A junction end diverges from the germline sequence, so it may reflect a read error. These data originate in a study of blood T cell repertoires in COVID-19. Study details: Sites across the United States, Italy and Spain contributed samples from acute and convalescent COVID-19. T cells, B-cell-depleted T cells, or PBMCs provided the cDNA or gDNA that served as material.

This CDR3 comprises 12 residues. Germline V gene data show CDR1 as SGHDT and CDR2 as YYEEEE. In the original processing: Cell counts per sample came from amplifying reference gene primers. Assay used: immunoSEQ multiplex PCR; TCRdb lists only in-frame clones, some missing. V and J calls and clone size come straight from that table; D and trimming were deduced from the DNA. The profile covers about 14,000 clones, with about 84% appearing a single time and under 30% taken by the ten largest. The receptor was isolated from a human donor in a cohort sampled during active COVID-19. The chain recombines TRBV5-6 with TRBJ2-7; 8 positions match TRBD2. Sequences were obtained from peripheral blood. The CDR3 reads CASSVAGGHATF. The CDR3 bases are TGTGCCAGCAGCGTGGCGGGGGGCCATGCAACCTTC.